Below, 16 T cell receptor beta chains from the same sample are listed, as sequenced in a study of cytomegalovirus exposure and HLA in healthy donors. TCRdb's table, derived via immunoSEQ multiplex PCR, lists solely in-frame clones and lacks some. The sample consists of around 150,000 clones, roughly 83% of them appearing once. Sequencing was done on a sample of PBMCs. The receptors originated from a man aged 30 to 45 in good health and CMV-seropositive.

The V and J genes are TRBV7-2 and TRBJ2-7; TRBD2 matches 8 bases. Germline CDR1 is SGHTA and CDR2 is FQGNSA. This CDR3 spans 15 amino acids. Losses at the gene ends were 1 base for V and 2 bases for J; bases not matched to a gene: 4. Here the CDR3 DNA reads TGTGCCAGCAGCTTAGATGGTAGCGGGGCCTACGAGCAGTACTTC. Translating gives CASSLDGSGAYEQYF. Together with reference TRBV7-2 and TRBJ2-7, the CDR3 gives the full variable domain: GAGVSQSPSNKVTEKGKDVELRCDPISGHTALYWYRQSLGQGLEFLIYFQGNSAPDKSGLPSDRFSAERTGGSVSTLTIQRTQQEDSAVYLCASSLDGSGAYEQYFGPGTRLTVT.

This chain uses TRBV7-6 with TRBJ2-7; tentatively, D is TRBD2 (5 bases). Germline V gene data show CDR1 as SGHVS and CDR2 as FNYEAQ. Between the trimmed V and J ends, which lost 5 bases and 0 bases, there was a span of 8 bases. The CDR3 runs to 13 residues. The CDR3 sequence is CASSPRASYEQYF. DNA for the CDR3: TGTGCCAGCAGCCCGCGGGCCTCCTACGAGCAGTACTTC.

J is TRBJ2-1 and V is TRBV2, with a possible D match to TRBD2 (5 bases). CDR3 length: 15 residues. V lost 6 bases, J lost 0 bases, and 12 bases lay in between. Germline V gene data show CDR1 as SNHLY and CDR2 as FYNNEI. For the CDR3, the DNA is TGTGCCAGCAGCCGGGGATTAAGCTCCTACAATGAGCAGTTCTTC. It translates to CASSRGLSSYNEQFF.

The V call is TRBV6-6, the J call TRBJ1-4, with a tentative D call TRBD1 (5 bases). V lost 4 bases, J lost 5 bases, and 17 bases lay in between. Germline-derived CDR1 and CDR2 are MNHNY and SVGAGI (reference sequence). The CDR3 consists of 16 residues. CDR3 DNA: TGTGCCAGCAGTTCCTTCCTCCCGGGGGGGAATGAAAAACTGTTTTTT. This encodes CASSSFLPGGNEKLFF.

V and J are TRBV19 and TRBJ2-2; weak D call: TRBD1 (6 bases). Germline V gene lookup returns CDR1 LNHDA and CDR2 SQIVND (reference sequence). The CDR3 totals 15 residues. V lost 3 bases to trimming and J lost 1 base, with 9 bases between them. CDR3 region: CASSIETGNTGELFF. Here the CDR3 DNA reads TGTGCCAGTAGTATCGAGACAGGGAACACCGGGGAGCTGTTTTTT.

The CDR3 DNA sequence: TGTGCCAGCAGGGAGGGGGCTAATGGTAATGAAAAACTGTTTTTT. It encodes CASREGANGNEKLFF. The rearrangement joins TRBV6-1 to TRBJ1-4, with 7 bases fitting TRBD1. The CDR3 consists of 15 residues. Unmatched junction bases numbered 8, after V lost 6 bases and J lost 4 bases. Germline assignment: CDR1 MNHNS and CDR2 SASEGT.

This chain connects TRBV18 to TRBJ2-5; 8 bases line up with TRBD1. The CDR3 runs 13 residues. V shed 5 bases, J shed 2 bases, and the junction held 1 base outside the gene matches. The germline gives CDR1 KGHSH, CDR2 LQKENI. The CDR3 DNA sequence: TGTGCCAGCTCAGGACAGGGACAAGAGACCCAGTACTTC. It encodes CASSGQGQETQYF.

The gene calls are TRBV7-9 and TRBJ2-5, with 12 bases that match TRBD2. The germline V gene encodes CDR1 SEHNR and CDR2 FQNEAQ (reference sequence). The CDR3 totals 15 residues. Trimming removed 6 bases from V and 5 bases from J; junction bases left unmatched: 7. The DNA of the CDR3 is TGTGCCAGCAGTTTCACCCTAGCGGGGGGGGAGACCCAGTACTTC. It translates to CASSFTLAGGETQYF.

The CDR3 coding sequence is TGCGCCAGCAGCCCGAAGGGGGGGGAGATCGGCCGCTACAATGAGCAGTTCTTC. Amino acid sequence: CASSPKGGEIGRYNEQFF. The chain recombines TRBV4-1 with TRBJ2-1, with D perhaps TRBD2 (7 bases). The CDR3 covers 18 residues. The V and J ends lost 4 bases and 3 bases respectively, with 22 bases between them. CDR1 is MGHRA and CDR2 is YSYEKL in the germline V gene.

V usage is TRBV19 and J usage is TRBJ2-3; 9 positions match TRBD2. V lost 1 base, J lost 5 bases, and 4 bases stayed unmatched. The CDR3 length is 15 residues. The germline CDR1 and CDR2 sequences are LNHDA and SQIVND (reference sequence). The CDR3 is CASSIVAGGQDTQYF. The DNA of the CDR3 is TGTGCCAGTAGTATAGTGGCGGGGGGGCAAGATACGCAGTATTTT.

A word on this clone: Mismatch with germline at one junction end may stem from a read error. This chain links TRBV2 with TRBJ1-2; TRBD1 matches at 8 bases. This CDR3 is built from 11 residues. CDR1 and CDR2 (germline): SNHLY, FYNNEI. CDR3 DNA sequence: TGTGCCAGCATCCGGGACAGGCTTCATCGCTTC. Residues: CASIRDRLHRF. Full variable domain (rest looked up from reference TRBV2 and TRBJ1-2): EPEVTQTPSHQVTQMGQEVILRCVPISNHLYFYWYRQILGQKVEFLVSFYNNEISEKSEIFDDQFSVERPDGSNFTLKIRSTKLEDSAMYFCASIRDRLHRFGSGTRLTVV.

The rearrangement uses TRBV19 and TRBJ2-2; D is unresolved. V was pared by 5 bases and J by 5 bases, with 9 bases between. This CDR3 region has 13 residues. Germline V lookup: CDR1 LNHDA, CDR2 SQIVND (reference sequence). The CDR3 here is CASSSQITGELFF. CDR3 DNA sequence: TGTGCCAGTAGTTCTCAGATTACCGGGGAGCTGTTTTTT.

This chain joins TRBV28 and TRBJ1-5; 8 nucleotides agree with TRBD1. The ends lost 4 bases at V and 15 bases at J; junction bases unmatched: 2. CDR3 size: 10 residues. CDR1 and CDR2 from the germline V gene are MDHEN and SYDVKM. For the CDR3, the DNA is TGTGCCAGCAGTTACAGGGGGTGGCATTTT. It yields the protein CASSYRGWHF.

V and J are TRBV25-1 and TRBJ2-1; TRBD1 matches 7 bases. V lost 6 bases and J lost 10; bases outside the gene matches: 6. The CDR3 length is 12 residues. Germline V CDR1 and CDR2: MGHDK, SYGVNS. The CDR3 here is CASRLGQTEQFF. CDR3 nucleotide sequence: TGTGCCAGCAGGTTGGGACAGACCGAGCAGTTCTTC.

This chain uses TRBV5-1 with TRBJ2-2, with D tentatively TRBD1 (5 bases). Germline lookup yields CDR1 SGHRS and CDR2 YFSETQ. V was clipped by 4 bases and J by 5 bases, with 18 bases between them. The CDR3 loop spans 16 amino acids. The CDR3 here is CASSPDTGLRTGELFF. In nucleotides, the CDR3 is TGCGCCAGCAGCCCGGACACGGGTCTGCGGACCGGGGAGCTGTTTTTT. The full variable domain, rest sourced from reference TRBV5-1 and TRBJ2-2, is KAGVTQTPRYLIKTRGQQVTLSCSPISGHRSVSWYQQTPGQGLQFLFEYFSETQRNKGNFPGRFSGRQFSNSRSEMNVSTLELGDSALYLCASSPDTGLRTGELFFGEGSRLTVL.

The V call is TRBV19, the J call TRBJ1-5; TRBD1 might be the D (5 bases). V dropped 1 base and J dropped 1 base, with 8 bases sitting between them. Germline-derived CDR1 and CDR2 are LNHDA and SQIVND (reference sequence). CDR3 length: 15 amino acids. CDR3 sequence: CASSIAGQSNQPQHF. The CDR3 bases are TGTGCCAGTAGTATAGCAGGGCAGAGCAATCAGCCCCAGCATTTT.